The clone carrying this T cell receptor beta chain was recorded at least ten times. TRAV and TRBV primers primed cDNA for both TCRalpha and TCRbeta. TCR amplification used around 20 PCR cycles, a constant-region primer and a V-primer adapter. TCRdb reprocessed the reads via MiXCR and lists one record per CDR3 protein. The sample consists of some 100,000 distinct CDR3 sequences, about 20% of them appearing once. The CDR3 length is 13 residues. The V and J ends lost 0 bases and 4 bases respectively, with 8 bases between them. Germline CDR1 is SGHRS and CDR2 is YFSETQ. Time point reported: after trial treatment. Treatment in this sample: LDRT plus nivolumab, ipilimumab, low-dose cyclophosphamide and aspirin (RACIN trial). The data originate from a study of low-dose radiotherapy and immunotherapy resistance in tumors.

This TCR was sampled from a male donor with prostate cancer. The V and J genes are TRBV5-1 and TRBJ2-7; D is perhaps TRBD2 (5 bases). Sequencing used PBMCs, obtained after low-dose radiotherapy plus immunotherapy. The CDR3, as DNA: TGCGCCAGCAGCTTGGTGGGAGAGTACGAGCAGTACTTC. Encoded protein: CASSLVGEYEQYF. Using reference TRBV5-1 and TRBJ2-7 for the parts outside the CDR3, the full variable domain is KAGVTQTPRYLIKTRGQQVTLSCSPISGHRSVSWYQQTPGQGLQFLFEYFSETQRNKGNFPGRFSGRQFSNSRSEMNVSTLELGDSALYLCASSLVGEYEQYFGPGTRLTVT.